This T cell receptor beta chain was captured in a study of OX40 agonist ivuxolimab in advanced cancers. About the study: Partial responses were achieved by three patients: one hepatocellular carcinoma, two cutaneous melanoma. Study observations and caveats: A proportion of nonresponders additionally exhibited low normalized T-cell clonal expansion. There were, on average, more expanded clones in CD8+ T cells than in CD4+.

Autoimmune disease history or systemic immunosuppression meant exclusion. Some clones are missing from TCRdb's copy, which holds only in-frame ones; the method was immunoSEQ multiplex PCR. The data contain tens of thousands of clones, around 83% of them seen just once; the ten biggest clones take up around 0.7%. The CDR3 length is 15 residues. The V end was cut by 4 bases, the J end by 0 bases, with 8 bases between. Germline-derived CDR1 and CDR2 are SGHRS and YFSETQ. Comments on this clone: Its antigen remains unidentified.

The rearrangement uses TRBV5-1 and TRBJ1-6; no reliable D call. The clonotype was recovered from an adult with an advanced solid tumor such as melanoma, head and neck, liver or kidney cancer. Sample: CD4+ or CD8+ T cells sorted from blood, taken in a trial of the OX40 agonist ivuxolimab. CDR3 sequence reads: CASSSRSSYNSPLHF. CDR3 bases: TGCGCCAGCAGCAGTCGGAGCTCCTATAATTCACCCCTCCACTTT.